The rows below give T cell receptor beta chains drawn from one sample of a study of T cell changes during pregnancy in multiple sclerosis. Some clones are missing from TCRdb's copy, which holds only in-frame ones; the method was immunoSEQ multiplex PCR. The table lists about 32,000 clones, roughly nine tenths of them singletons. This specimen was CD8+ T cells from peripheral blood mononuclear cells, taken in the first trimester of pregnancy. The receptors originated from a female donor with multiple sclerosis, enrolled in a pregnancy study. The CDR3 runs from the conserved cysteine through the conserved F or W. The order of the fields is V gene, clone size, J gene, D gene, CDR3 protein, CDR3 DNA. D genes are given only for firm matches. Clone size is not always given. Where it is, it says once, few, many or a class for expanded clones.

>TRBV7-9|NA|TRBJ2-1|TRBD2
CASSWVAGGSEQFF
TGTGCCAGCAGCTGGGTAGCGGGAGGCTCTGAGCAGTTCTTC
>TRBV4-2|NA|TRBJ2-1|NA
CASTPEREASYNEQFF
TGTGCCAGCACCCCGGAGAGGGAGGCATCCTACAATGAGCAGTTCTTC
>TRBV9|NA|TRBJ1-1|NA
CASSVDTNTEAFF
TGTGCCAGCAGCGTAGACACGAACACTGAAGCTTTCTTT
>TRBV5-4|NA|TRBJ2-7|TRBD2
CASSLGGLATYEQYF
TGTGCCAGCAGCTTAGGGGGACTAGCGACCTACGAGCAGTACTTC
>TRBV7-2|NA|TRBJ2-5|TRBD2
CASSLVAVRRGQETQYF
TGTGCCAGCAGCTTAGTAGCAGTAAGGCGGGGGCAAGAGACCCAGTACTTC
>TRBV6-1|NA|TRBJ2-7|TRBD2
CASSEILAGVGYEQYF
TGTGCCAGCAGTGAGATACTAGCGGGAGTTGGTTACGAGCAGTACTTC
>TRBV6-1|NA|TRBJ2-7|TRBD2
CASSLAALSYEQYF
TGTGCCAGCAGTCTAGCGGCTCTATCCTACGAGCAGTACTTC
>TRBV19|NA|TRBJ1-5|NA
CASSFYRYQPQHF
TGTGCCAGTAGTTTTTACAGGTATCAGCCCCAGCATTTT
>TRBV7-9|NA|TRBJ2-7|TRBD2
CASSPGAGALWEQYF
TGTGCCAGCAGCCCAGGAGCGGGAGCCCTCTGGGAGCAGTACTTC
>TRBV11-2|NA|TRBJ1-5|TRBD1
CASSLGTGNQPQHF
TGTGCCAGCAGCTTAGGGACAGGGAATCAGCCCCAGCATTTT
>TRBV7-3|NA|TRBJ2-5|NA
CASPRQGIQETQYF
TGTGCCAGCCCCCGCCAGGGTATCCAAGAGACCCAGTACTTC
>TRBV10-2|NA|TRBJ1-4|TRBD1
CASSESRGAAEKLFF
TGCGCCAGCAGTGAGTCCAGGGGGGCAGCGGAAAAACTGTTTTTT
>TRBV30|medium-sized|TRBJ2-1|TRBD2
CAWITLAGGRSEQFF
TGTGCCTGGATTACCTTAGCGGGAGGGCGAAGTGAGCAGTTCTTC
>TRBV14|NA|TRBJ2-1|NA
CASSLFTPYNEQFF
TGTGCCAGCAGCCTCTTTACTCCGTACAATGAGCAGTTCTTC
>TRBV20-1|NA|TRBJ1-2|NA
CSASELYGYTF
TGCAGTGCGAGCGAGCTGTATGGCTACACCTTC